The clone carrying this T cell receptor beta chain was observed at least ten times. Antigen unknown. This sample is part of a study of T-cell reconstitution after alpha-beta-depleted transplantation in children. Study conclusions and caveats: Newly produced T cells mostly accounted for T-cell counts and diversity one year post-transplant.

The TCRbeta library was prepared with unique molecular identifiers. A single record per CDR3 protein comes from TCRdb applying MiXCR to the PCR reads. The sample lists 200,000 or so distinct CDR3 sequences; just under 6.5% were seen once. This TCR was sampled from a girl in the first two years of life with combined immunodeficiency, due to receive a stem cell transplant. The sequences come from PBMCs, collected before TCRalphabeta/CD19-depleted stem cell transplant.

The CDR3 reads CASSYRFGPADHEQYF. In nucleotides, the CDR3 is TGTGCCAGCAGCTACCGTTTCGGGCCAGCGGACCACGAGCAGTACTTC. The chain couples TRBV7-9 to TRBJ2-7; a weak D match, TRBD2 (5 bases). Trimming took off 4 bases at V and 5 bases at J, with 21 bases between the two ends. The germline V gene encodes CDR1 SEHNR and CDR2 FQNEAQ (reference sequence). The CDR3 loop spans 16 amino acids. Together with reference TRBV7-9 and TRBJ2-7, the CDR3 gives the full variable domain: DTGVSQNPRHKITKRGQNVTFRCDPISEHNRLYWYRQTLGQGPEFLTYFQNEAQLEKSRLLSDRFSAERPKGSFSTLEIQRTEQGDSAMYLCASSYRFGPADHEQYFGPGTRLTVT.